This T cell receptor beta chain appears in the sequencing data of a study of shared clonotypes between healthy human individuals (dated by TCRdb to 2019 to 2021). In the study overall: Three men and two women, aged 18 to 49 years, made up the cohort. For each donor, CD4 naive and CD4 memory were each given three plates, CD8 naive was given two plates, and CD8 memory was given one plate. To estimate repertoire size and how much clonotypes are shared between individuals, the study performed deep sequencing of blood TCR repertoires from roughly five healthy adults. Different laboratories and diverse techniques were used to prepare libraries and sequence TCR repertoires, to increase sequencing depth and limit assay-specific biases. Between about 0.94 and 10 billion PBMCs per donor were obtained by leukapheresis. What the work shows at the level of the full study, not this receptor alone: Pairwise subsampling indicated that sequencing depth was expected to affect the degree of clonotype sharing among donors. Naive subsets generally had larger estimated clonotype richness than memory subsets did. The small number of donors limited the genetic and exposure-history diversity represented. Incomplete sequencing was indicated by rarefaction of sorted-subset datasets, despite the large sequencing depth. Sampling was restricted to blood, and TCR repertoires in tissue are likely to differ from TCR repertoires in blood. When a handful of donors were compared, the shared fraction of clonotypes was roughly 5% for naive CD4, less than 4% for naive CD8, 2% to 2.5% for memory CD4, and about 0.36% for memory CD8. Clonotypes shared by all four sorted-subset donors showed higher generation probabilities than non-shared clonotypes.

Inclusive of the bounding cysteine and phenylalanine, the CDR3 is 13 residues long. Of the read, only the CDR3 DNA is kept; its 39 bases are in frame from base 1. The germline V gene (reference sequence) specifies SEHNR as CDR1 and FQNEAQ as CDR2. Deletion took 2 bases off V and 3 bases off J, with a span of 8 bases between the germline ends. CD8 naive samples were obtained by positive selection for CCR7 among CD45RO-negative cells, yielding a CD45RA+CCR7+ population from which TemRA cells were excluded. The donors were healthy, HIV-negative adults with no recently reported acute infections or vaccinations. Every donor was a Caucasian adult residing in Nashville, Tennessee, USA. Blood was collected by leukapheresis, and PBMCs were isolated by Ficoll-Histopaque density gradient centrifugation and then cryopreserved in liquid nitrogen vapor phase. Purity and quantity of every magnetically sorted T cell population were checked by analytical flow cytometry. From each sorted fraction, genomic DNA was isolated and quantified by UV absorbance on a Nanodrop 2000c.

TCR CDR3 regions were amplified from genomic DNA by multiplex PCR using the deep immunoSEQ assay. Genomic DNA extracted from each cell subset was distributed evenly over all wells of several immunoSEQ 96-well plates, and each plate served as one replicate. Each replicate PCR for sorted subsets received around 0.2 ug genomic DNA, equal to 28,000 or so T cell genomes. Purified libraries were quantified with a Qubit 3.0 fluorometer, sized on a Bioanalyzer 2100, and re-quantified with the KAPA Library Quantification kit. A separate single-read 150-cycle Illumina NextSeq 550 flow cell was used to sequence each immunoSEQ 96-well plate. The paper's data handling went like this. Because the immunoSEQ output held only junctional sequences and lacked quality scores, the filtering could not match the filtering applied to full-length reads. Sequences were annotated with PyIR, a Python wrapper for IgBLAST v1.9, and V/J genes and CDR3 were assigned using IMGT germline references. Any read was removed if the V/J assignment was weak (E-value above 1e-6), the CDR3 was missing, or the read contained stop codons, out-of-frame junctions, or ambiguous translated residues. V3J clonotypes were defined as sequences sharing an identical inferred V gene, J gene, and CDR3 amino acid sequence. Percentage overlap between repertoires was computed as shared unique clonotypes divided by the size of the smaller repertoire. Three approaches were used to assess repertoire richness: RTK rarefaction, the Chao1 estimator, and Recon v2.1 estimates of unobserved clonotypes. Generation probabilities were computed with OLGA for all TCRbeta clonotypes obtained by the gDNA method from several donors. TCRdb stores this immuneACCESS table with in-frame sequences only. Part of the clones is absent; in the studies checked, under half of the shortfall reflects unresolved V genes, and no reason is known for the rest. V and J calls and clone size are those listed in that table; D and trimming were worked out from the DNA. The sample has approximately 840,000 clones on record, about 96% of them singletons. About 0.25% of the sample goes to the ten largest clones.

This clone was detected only once. Its antigen specificity is not known. The record has no base qualities; no much larger clone is one base away. The rearrangement combines TRBV7-9 with TRBJ2-7; no D gene is confidently identified. Sequencing was carried out using naive CD8+ T cells sorted from blood. Explained via the paper, the cell subset or site label denotes: CD45RA+CCR7+. The receptor comes from a man between 25 and 39 years old in good health. The DNA reads TGTGCCAGCAGCTTAAATGGAGTCTACGAGCAGTACTTC. This codes for CASSLNGVYEQYF.